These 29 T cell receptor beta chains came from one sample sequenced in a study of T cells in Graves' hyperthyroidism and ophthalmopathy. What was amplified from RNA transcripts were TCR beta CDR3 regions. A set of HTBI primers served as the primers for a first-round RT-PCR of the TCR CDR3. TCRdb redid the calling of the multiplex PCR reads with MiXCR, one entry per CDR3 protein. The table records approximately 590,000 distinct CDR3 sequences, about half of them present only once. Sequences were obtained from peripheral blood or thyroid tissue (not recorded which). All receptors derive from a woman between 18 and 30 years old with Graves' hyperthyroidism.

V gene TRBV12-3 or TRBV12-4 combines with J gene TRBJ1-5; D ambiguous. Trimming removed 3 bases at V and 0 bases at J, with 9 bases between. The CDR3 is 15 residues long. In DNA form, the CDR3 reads TGTGCCAGCAGTTTCCATACGAATAGCAATCAGCCCCAGCATTTT. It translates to CASSFHTNSNQPQHF.

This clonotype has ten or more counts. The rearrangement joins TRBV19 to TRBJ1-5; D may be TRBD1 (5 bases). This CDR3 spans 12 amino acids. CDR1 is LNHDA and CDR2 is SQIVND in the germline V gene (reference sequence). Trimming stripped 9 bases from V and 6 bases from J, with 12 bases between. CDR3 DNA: TGTGCCAGCCAGGGTTTGGGTCAGCCCCAGCATTTT. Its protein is CASQGLGQPQHF. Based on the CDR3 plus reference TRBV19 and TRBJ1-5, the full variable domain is DGGITQSPKYLFRKEGQNVTLSCEQNLNHDAMYWYRQDPGQGLRLIYYSQIVNDFQKGDIAEGYSVSREKKESFPLTVTSAQKNPTAFYLCASQGLGQPQHFGDGTRLSIL.

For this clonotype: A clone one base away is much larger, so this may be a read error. In DNA form, the CDR3 reads TGTGCCATCAGTGACGGGAACACCGGGGGGCTGTTTTTT. This translates into CAISDGNTGGLFF. The rearrangement links TRBV10-3 to TRBJ2-2; perhaps TRBD2 as D (6 bases). The CDR3 is 13 amino acids. CDR1 is ENHRY, CDR2 SYGVKD, per germline.

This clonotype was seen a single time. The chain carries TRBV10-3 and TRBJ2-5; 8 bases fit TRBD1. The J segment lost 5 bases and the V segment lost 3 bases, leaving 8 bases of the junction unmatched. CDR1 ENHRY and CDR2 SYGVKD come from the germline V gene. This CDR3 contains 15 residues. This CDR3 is CAISDGQGAIETQYF. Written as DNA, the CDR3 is TGTGCCATCAGTGACGGACAGGGAGCGATTGAGACCCAGTACTTC.

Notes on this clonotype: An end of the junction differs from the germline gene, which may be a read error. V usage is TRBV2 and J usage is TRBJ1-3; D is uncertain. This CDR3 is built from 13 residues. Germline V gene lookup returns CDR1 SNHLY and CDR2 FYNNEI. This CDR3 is CASRGTAGNTIYF. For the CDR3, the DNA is TGTGCAAGCAGAGGAACCGCTGGAAACACCATATATTTT.

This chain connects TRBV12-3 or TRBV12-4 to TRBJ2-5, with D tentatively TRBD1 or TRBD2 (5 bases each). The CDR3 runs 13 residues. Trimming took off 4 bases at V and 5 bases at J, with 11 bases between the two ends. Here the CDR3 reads CASSWGPGETQYF. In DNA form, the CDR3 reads TGTGCCAGCAGTTGGGGACCGGGGGAGACCCAGTACTTC.

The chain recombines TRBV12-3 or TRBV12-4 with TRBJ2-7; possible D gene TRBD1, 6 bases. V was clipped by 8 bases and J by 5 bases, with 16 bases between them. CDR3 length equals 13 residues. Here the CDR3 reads CASGTSTENEQYF. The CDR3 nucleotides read TGTGCCAGCGGGACATCAACCGAAAACGAGCAGTACTTC.

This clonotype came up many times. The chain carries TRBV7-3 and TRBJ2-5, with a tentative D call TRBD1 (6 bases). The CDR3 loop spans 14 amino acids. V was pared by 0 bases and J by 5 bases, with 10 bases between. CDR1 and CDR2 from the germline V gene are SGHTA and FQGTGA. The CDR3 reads CASSLTGAVETQYF. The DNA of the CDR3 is TGTGCCAGCAGCTTAACGGGGGCTGTTGAGACCCAGTACTTC.

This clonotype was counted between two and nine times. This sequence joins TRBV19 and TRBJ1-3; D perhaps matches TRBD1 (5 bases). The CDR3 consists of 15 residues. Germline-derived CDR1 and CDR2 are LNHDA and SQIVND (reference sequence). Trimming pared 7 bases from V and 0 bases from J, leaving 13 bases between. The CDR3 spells CASTPDRVSGNTIYF. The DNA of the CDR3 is TGTGCCAGTACCCCCGACAGAGTCTCTGGAAACACCATATATTTT.

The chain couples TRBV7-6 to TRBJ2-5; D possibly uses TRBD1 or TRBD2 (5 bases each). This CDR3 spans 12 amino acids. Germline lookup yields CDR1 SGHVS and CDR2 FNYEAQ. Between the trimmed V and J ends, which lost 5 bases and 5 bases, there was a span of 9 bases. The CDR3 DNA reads TGTGCCAGCAGCCATGGGACGGAGACCCAGTACTTC. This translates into CASSHGTETQYF.

The CDR3 reads CSAAGTSGRVHEQYF. DNA for the CDR3: TGCAGTGCTGCGGGGACTAGCGGGAGGGTCCACGAGCAGTACTTC. The gene calls are TRBV20-1 and TRBJ2-7, with TRBD2 matching 16 bases. The germline CDR1 and CDR2 sequences are DFQATT and SNEGSKA (reference sequence). The CDR3 has 15 amino acids. The V gene end was trimmed by 5 bases and the J gene end by 5 bases; junction bases not matched to a gene: 6.

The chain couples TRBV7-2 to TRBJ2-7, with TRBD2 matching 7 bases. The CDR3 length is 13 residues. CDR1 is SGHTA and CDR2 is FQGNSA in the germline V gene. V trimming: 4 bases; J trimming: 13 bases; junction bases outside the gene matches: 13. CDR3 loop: CASSYPSGLLLYF. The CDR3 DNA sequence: TGTGCCAGCAGCTATCCTAGCGGACTGCTTCTTTACTTC.

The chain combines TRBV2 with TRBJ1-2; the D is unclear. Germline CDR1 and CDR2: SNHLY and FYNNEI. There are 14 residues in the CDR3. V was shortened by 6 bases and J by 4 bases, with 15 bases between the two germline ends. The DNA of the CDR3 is TGTGCCAGCAGCGACCCACCCCGGTTCTATGGCTACACCTTC. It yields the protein CASSDPPRFYGYTF. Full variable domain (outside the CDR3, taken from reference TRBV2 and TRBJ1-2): EPEVTQTPSHQVTQMGQEVILRCVPISNHLYFYWYRQILGQKVEFLVSFYNNEISEKSEIFDDQFSVERPDGSNFTLKIRSTKLEDSAMYFCASSDPPRFYGYTFGSGTRLTVV.

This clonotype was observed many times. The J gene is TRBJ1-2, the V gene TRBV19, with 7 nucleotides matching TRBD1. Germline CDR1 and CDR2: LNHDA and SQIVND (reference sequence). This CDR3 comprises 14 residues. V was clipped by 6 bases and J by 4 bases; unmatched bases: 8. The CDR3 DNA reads TGTGCCAGTAGACCTCCCGGGACAGCCTATGGCTACACCTTC. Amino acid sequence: CASRPPGTAYGYTF. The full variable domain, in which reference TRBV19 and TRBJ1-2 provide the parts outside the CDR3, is DGGITQSPKYLFRKEGQNVTLSCEQNLNHDAMYWYRQDPGQGLRLIYYSQIVNDFQKGDIAEGYSVSREKKESFPLTVTSAQKNPTAFYLCASRPPGTAYGYTFGSGTRLTVV.

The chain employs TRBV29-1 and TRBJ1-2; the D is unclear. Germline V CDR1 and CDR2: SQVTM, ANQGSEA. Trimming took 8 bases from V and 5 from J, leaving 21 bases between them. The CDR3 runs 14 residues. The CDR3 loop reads CSSSPRINRYGYTF. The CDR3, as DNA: TGCAGCAGTTCCCCGCGAATAAATAGATATGGCTACACCTTC.

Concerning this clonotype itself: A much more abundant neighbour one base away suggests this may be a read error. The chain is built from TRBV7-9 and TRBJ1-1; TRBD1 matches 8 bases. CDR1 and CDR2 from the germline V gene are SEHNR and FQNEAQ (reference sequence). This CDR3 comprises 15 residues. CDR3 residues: CACSRTGRRGTEAFF. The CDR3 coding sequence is TGTGCCTGCAGTCGGACAGGGCGGCGTGGCACTGAAGCTTTCTTT.

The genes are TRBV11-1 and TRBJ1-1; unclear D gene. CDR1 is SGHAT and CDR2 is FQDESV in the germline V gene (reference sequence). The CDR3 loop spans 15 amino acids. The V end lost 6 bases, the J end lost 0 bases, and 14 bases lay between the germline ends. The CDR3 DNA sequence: TGTGCCAGCAGAACGAGGCAGGCCTTGAACACTGAAGCTTTCTTT. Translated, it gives CASRTRQALNTEAFF.

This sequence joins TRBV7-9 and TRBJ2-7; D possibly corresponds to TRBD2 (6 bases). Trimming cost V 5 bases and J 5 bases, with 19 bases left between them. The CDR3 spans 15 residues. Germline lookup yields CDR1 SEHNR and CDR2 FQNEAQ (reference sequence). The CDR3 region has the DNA TGTGCCAGCAGCCCCCTTGCGGGAACTTTCCACGAGCAGTACTTC. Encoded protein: CASSPLAGTFHEQYF.

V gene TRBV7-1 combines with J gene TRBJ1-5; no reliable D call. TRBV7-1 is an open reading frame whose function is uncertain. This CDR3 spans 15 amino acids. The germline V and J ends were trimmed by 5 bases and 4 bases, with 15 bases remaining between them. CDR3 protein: CASSPSGGRNQPQHF. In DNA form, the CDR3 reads TGTGCCAGCAGCCCCTCGGGCGGGCGGAATCAGCCCCAGCATTTT.

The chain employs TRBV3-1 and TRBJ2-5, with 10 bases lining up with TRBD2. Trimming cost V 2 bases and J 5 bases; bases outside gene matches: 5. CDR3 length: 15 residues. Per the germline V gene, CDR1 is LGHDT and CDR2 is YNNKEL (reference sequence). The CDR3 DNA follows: TGTGCCAGCAGCCAAATAGCGGGAGGAGGGGAGACCCAGTACTTC. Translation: CASSQIAGGGETQYF.

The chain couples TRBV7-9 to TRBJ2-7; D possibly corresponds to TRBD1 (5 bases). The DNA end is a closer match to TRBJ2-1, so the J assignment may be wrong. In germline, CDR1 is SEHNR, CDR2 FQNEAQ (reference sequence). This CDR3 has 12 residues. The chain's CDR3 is CASSGQAGEQFF. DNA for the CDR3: TGTGCCAGCAGTGGACAAGCAGGCGAGCAGTTCTTC.

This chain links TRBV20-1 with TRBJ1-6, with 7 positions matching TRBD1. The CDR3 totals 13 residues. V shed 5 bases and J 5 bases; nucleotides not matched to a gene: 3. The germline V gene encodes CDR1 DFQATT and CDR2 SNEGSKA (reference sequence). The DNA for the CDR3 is TGCAGTGCTGTGGGGACAGATAATTCACCCCTCCACTTT. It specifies CSAVGTDNSPLHF.

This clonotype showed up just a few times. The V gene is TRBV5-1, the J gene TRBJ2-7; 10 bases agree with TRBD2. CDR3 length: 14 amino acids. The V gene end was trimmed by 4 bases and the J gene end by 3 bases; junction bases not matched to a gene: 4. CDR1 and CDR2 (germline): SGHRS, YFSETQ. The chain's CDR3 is CASSPVAGGYEQYF. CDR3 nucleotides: TGCGCCAGCAGCCCGGTAGCGGGAGGCTACGAGCAGTACTTC.

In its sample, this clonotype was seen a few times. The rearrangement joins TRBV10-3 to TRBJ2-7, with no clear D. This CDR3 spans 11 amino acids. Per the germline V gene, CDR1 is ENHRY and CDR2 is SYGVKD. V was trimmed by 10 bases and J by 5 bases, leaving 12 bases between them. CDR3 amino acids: CASSWSNEQYF. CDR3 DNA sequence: TGTGCCAGCTCGTGGAGCAACGAGCAGTACTTC.

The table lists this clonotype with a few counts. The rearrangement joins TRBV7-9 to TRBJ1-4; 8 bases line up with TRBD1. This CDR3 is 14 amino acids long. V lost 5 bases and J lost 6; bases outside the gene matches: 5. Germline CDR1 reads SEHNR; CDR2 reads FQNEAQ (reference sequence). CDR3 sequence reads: CASSPPTGDEKLFF. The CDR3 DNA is TGTGCCAGCAGCCCACCGACAGGGGATGAAAAACTGTTTTTT.

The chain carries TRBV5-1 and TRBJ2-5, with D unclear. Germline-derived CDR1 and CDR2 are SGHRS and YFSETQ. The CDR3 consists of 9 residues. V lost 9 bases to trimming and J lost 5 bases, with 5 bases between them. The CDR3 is CATPETQYF. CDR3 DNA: TGCGCCACCCCGGAGACCCAGTACTTC. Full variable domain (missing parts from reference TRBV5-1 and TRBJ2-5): KAGVTQTPRYLIKTRGQQVTLSCSPISGHRSVSWYQQTPGQGLQFLFEYFSETQRNKGNFPGRFSGRQFSNSRSEMNVSTLELGDSALYLCATPETQYFGPGTRLLVL.

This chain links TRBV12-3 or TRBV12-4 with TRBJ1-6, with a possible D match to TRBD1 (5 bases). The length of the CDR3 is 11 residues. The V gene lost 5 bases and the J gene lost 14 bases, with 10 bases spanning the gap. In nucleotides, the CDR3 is TGTGCCAGCAGTGGGAGGGGATCCCTCCACTTT. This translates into CASSGRGSLHF.

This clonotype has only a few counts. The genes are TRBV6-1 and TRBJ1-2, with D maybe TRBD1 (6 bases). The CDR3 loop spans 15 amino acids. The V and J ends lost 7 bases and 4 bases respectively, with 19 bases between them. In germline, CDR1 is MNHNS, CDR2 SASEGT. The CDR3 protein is CASTEGGLRTYGYTF. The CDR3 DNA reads TGTGCCAGCACCGAGGGGGGCCTACGTACCTATGGCTACACCTTC.

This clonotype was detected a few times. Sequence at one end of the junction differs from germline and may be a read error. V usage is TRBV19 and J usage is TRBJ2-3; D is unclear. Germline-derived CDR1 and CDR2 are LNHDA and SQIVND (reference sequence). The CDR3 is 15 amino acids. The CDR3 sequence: CSVAGGPNRTDTQYF. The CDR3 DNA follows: TGCAGCGTGGCCGGTGGACCCAACCGGACAGATACGCAGTATTTT.